The 24 T cell receptor beta chains listed next were all sequenced from one sample in a study of T cell changes during pregnancy in multiple sclerosis. The assay was immunoSEQ multiplex PCR, and TCRdb's table has in-frame clones only and misses some. The sample yields about 64,000 clones, about 92% seen once. The starting material was peripheral blood, obtained in the second trimester of pregnancy. Source of these receptors: a female donor in good health, enrolled as a control in a pregnancy study.

The chain uses TRBV4-1 and TRBJ1-2; possibly TRBD1 for D (5 bases). The CDR3 is 15 amino acids. Per germline, CDR1 MGHRA and CDR2 YSYEKL. The V gene lost 6 bases and the J gene lost 3 bases, with 17 bases spanning the gap. The CDR3 DNA reads TGCGCCAGCAGTTCAGGGAGGGCCGGGGACTATGGCTACACCTTC. This gives the protein CASSSGRAGDYGYTF.

In its sample, this clone was seen a few times. The rearrangement joins TRBV27 to TRBJ2-7; D is possibly TRBD2 (6 bases). V lost 6 bases to trimming and J lost 3 bases, with 12 bases between them. This CDR3 region has 13 residues. The V gene's germline CDR1 is MNHEY and CDR2 SMNVEV (reference sequence). The CDR3 nucleotides are TGTGCCAGCAGCCTCGGGGGTGGCTACGAGCAGTACTTC. This codes for CASSLGGGYEQYF.

This rearrangement joins TRBV7-2 to TRBJ2-7; D is undetermined. CDR3 length: 11 residues. The germline CDR1 and CDR2 sequences are SGHTA and FQGNSA. Trimming left V 5 bases short and J 2 bases short, with 4 bases between. For the CDR3, the DNA is TGTGCCAGCAGCGCAGCCTACGAGCAGTACTTC. This gives the protein CASSAAYEQYF. Complete variable domain (other parts from reference TRBV7-2 and TRBJ2-7): GAGVSQSPSNKVTEKGKDVELRCDPISGHTALYWYRQSLGQGLEFLIYFQGNSAPDKSGLPSDRFSAERTGGSVSTLTIQRTQQEDSAVYLCASSAAYEQYFGPGTRLTVT.

This chain links TRBV4-2 with TRBJ2-3; 12 bases are a match to TRBD2. The germline gives CDR1 LGHNA, CDR2 YNFKEQ. This CDR3 has 19 residues. J was trimmed by 0 bases and V by 1 base; bases with no gene match: 8. This chain's CDR3 is CASSQVLAGGLASTDTQYF. The CDR3 DNA reads as TGTGCCAGCAGCCAAGTGCTAGCGGGGGGGCTAGCTAGCACAGATACGCAGTATTTT.

This rearrangement joins TRBV9 to TRBJ1-2; 8 bases fit TRBD1. The CDR3 runs 15 residues. Germline V gene data show CDR1 as SGDLS and CDR2 as YYNGEE. The J segment lost 5 bases and the V segment lost 4 bases, leaving 10 bases of the junction unmatched. The CDR3 sequence is CASSLSTGVGYGYTF. The CDR3 nucleotides read TGTGCCAGCAGCTTATCGACAGGGGTAGGTTATGGCTACACCTTC.

This clone was observed a handful of times. V is TRBV6-1 and J is TRBJ2-1; 10 nucleotides match TRBD2. The junction had 9 bases not matched to a gene; V was cut back by 11 bases and J by 5 bases. The CDR3 loop spans 14 amino acids. CDR1 MNHNS and CDR2 SASEGT come from the germline V gene. Written as DNA, the CDR3 is TGTGCCGTACCAACTAGCGGGGCGAACAATGAGCAGTTCTTC. Its protein is CAVPTSGANNEQFF.

The chain combines TRBV6-1 with TRBJ2-4, with 8 bases aligning to TRBD2. There are 14 residues in the CDR3. The germline CDR1 and CDR2 sequences are MNHNS and SASEGT. Trimming removed 3 bases from V and 4 bases from J; junction bases left unmatched: 2. DNA of the CDR3: TGTGCCAGCAGTGACGGGGGGGCTAAAAACATTCAGTACTTC. Encoded protein: CASSDGGAKNIQYF.

The CDR3 loop reads CASRQGARDTQYF. The CDR3 DNA reads TGTGCCAGCAGGCAGGGGGCAAGGGATACGCAGTATTTT. This chain uses TRBV2 with TRBJ2-3; 8 bases map to TRBD1. V was clipped by 6 bases and J by 6 bases; unmatched bases: 5. The CDR3 contains 13 residues. Germline lookup yields CDR1 SNHLY and CDR2 FYNNEI. Using reference TRBV2 and TRBJ2-3 for the parts outside the CDR3, the full variable domain is EPEVTQTPSHQVTQMGQEVILRCVPISNHLYFYWYRQILGQKVEFLVSFYNNEISEKSEIFDDQFSVERPDGSNFTLKIRSTKLEDSAMYFCASRQGARDTQYFGPGTRLTVL.

This chain links TRBV10-1 with TRBJ2-1; D perhaps matches TRBD1 (6 bases). Germline-derived CDR1 and CDR2 are WNHNN and SYGVQD (reference sequence). V lost 2 bases and J 8 bases, leaving 22 bases between the germline ends. There are 17 residues in the CDR3. CDR3 bases: TGCGCCAGCAGTGAGACCACGACAGGTTGGGCATTCGATGAGCAGTTCTTC. Translation gives CASSETTTGWAFDEQFF.

This rearrangement joins TRBV7-9 to TRBJ2-1, with TRBD2 matching over 10 bases. Germline V CDR1 and CDR2: SEHNR, FQNEAQ (reference sequence). The CDR3 extends over 15 amino acids. The V and J ends lost 6 bases and 2 bases, in that order; junction bases with no gene match: 4. CDR3 sequence reads: CASRTTSGAYNEQFF. In DNA, the CDR3 is TGTGCCAGCAGAACTACTAGCGGGGCCTACAATGAGCAGTTCTTC.

The chain uses TRBV25-1 and TRBJ2-3; 7 bases are a match to TRBD2. Germline lookup yields CDR1 MGHDK and CDR2 SYGVNS. This CDR3 has 13 amino acids. Unmatched junction bases numbered 3, after V lost 8 bases and J lost 1 base. CDR3 coding DNA: TGTGCCAGCGCTAGCGGAGGCACAGATACGCAGTATTTT. This codes for CASASGGTDTQYF.

This chain uses TRBV28 with TRBJ2-5, with TRBD1 matching over 9 bases. V lost 6 bases to trimming and J lost 2 bases; unmatched junction nucleotides: 13. Germline-derived CDR1 and CDR2 are MDHEN and SYDVKM. The CDR3 totals 17 residues. The CDR3 region is CASRANPGQGEQETQYF. CDR3 in DNA: TGTGCCAGCAGGGCTAATCCGGGACAGGGAGAACAAGAGACCCAGTACTTC.

The chain has TRBV6-1 and TRBJ1-1; D is perhaps TRBD1 (5 bases). The CDR3 spans 15 residues. Germline CDR1 MNHNS, CDR2 SASEGT. V was shortened by 7 bases and J by 0 bases, with 15 bases between the two germline ends. This CDR3 is CASTQTANMNTEAFF. DNA of the CDR3: TGTGCCAGCACCCAGACAGCCAACATGAACACTGAAGCTTTCTTT.

The chain uses TRBV5-4 and TRBJ2-1; 9 bases are shared with TRBD2. Looked up from germline, CDR1 is SGHNT and CDR2 is YYREEE (reference sequence). The CDR3 length is 16 residues. The trim removed 0 bases at V and 8 bases at J, leaving 9 bases unmatched. The CDR3: CASSLELASGVHEQFF. The CDR3 DNA sequence: TGTGCCAGCAGCTTGGAGTTAGCTAGCGGGGTGCATGAGCAGTTCTTC.

The chain links TRBV4-1 to TRBJ1-3; 7 nucleotides agree with TRBD1. Germline loops: CDR1 MGHRA, CDR2 YSYEKL. The CDR3 consists of 17 residues. The J segment lost 0 bases and the V segment lost 3 bases, leaving 8 bases of the junction unmatched. The CDR3 loop is CASSHPRTGASGNTIYF. CDR3 coding DNA: TGCGCCAGCAGCCACCCACGGACAGGCGCCTCTGGAAACACCATATATTTT.

The J gene is TRBJ2-2, the V gene TRBV7-2; no clear D gene. This CDR3 comprises 15 residues. V lost 0 bases and J lost 2, with 7 bases in between. Germline V gives CDR1 SGHTA, CDR2 FQGNSA. The CDR3 here is CASSLASLNTGELFF. DNA for the CDR3: TGTGCCAGCAGCTTAGCCTCTCTCAACACCGGGGAGCTGTTTTTT.

The V and J genes are TRBV2 and TRBJ2-5, with D possibly matching TRBD2 (5 bases). Germline CDR1 SNHLY, CDR2 FYNNEI. The CDR3 has 14 amino acids. Trimming shortened V by 8 bases and J by 0 bases, and 13 bases separated the two germline ends. CDR3 bases: TGTGCCAGCCGAGACCAGCGGAACCAAGAGACCCAGTACTTC. It codes for CASRDQRNQETQYF.

J is TRBJ1-5 and V is TRBV5-6; 7 bases align to TRBD1. V lost 7 bases to trimming and J lost 6 bases; unmatched junction nucleotides: 19. The CDR3 contains 17 residues. Germline CDR1 is SGHDT and CDR2 is YYEEEE. The CDR3 bases are TGTGCCAGCCCCTATTCCATGCCCACAGGGGAAGGTCAGCCCCAGCATTTT. The encoded protein is CASPYSMPTGEGQPQHF.

A few counts support this clone. The chain combines TRBV27 with TRBJ2-7, with 7 bases aligning to TRBD2. The CDR3 is 12 amino acids. Looked up from germline, CDR1 is MNHEY and CDR2 is SMNVEV (reference sequence). The V and J ends lost 1 base and 8 bases, in that order; junction bases with no gene match: 2. DNA of the CDR3: TGTGCCAGCAGTTTATGGGGGGGGAAGCAGTACTTC. Its protein is CASSLWGGKQYF.

The V and J genes are TRBV10-3 and TRBJ1-1; 7 bases match TRBD1. This CDR3 comprises 14 residues. J gave up 1 base and V 10 bases, and 9 bases lay outside the gene matches. CDR1 and CDR2 (germline): ENHRY, SYGVKD. CDR3 nucleotide sequence: TGTGCCACCTCCGACAGGGCGGCGAACACTGAAGCTTTCTTT. This codes for CATSDRAANTEAFF.

This clone was found once. V gene TRBV14 combines with J gene TRBJ2-1; 7 nucleotides line up with TRBD1. Germline V gene data show CDR1 as SGHDN and CDR2 as FVKESK. This CDR3 comprises 13 residues. The ends lost 5 bases at V and 9 bases at J; junction bases unmatched: 7. The CDR3 loop reads CASSTTGVGEQFF. The CDR3 DNA sequence: TGTGCCAGCAGCACTACAGGGGTGGGTGAGCAGTTCTTC.

The chain recombines TRBV2 with TRBJ2-7, with TRBD2 matching 9 bases. Losses at the gene ends were 3 bases for V and 2 bases for J; bases not matched to a gene: 8. Germline-derived CDR1 and CDR2 are SNHLY and FYNNEI. The CDR3 sequence is 16 residues long. The CDR3 nucleotides read TGTGCCAGCAGTGAGGTGGAAGCGGGGGGTCCCTACGAGCAGTACTTC. It translates to CASSEVEAGGPYEQYF.

This clone has only a few counts. The chain is built from TRBV29-1 and TRBJ1-1; the match to TRBD1 covers 8 bases. This CDR3 contains 14 residues. Unmatched junction bases numbered 9, after V lost 6 bases and J lost 3 bases. Germline V gives CDR1 SQVTM, CDR2 ANQGSEA. CDR3 coding DNA: TGCAGCGTGCAGGGGGCGTATGGGGACACTGAAGCTTTCTTT. Translation gives CSVQGAYGDTEAFF.

J is TRBJ2-2 and V is TRBV7-2; 9 bases agree with TRBD2. Germline V gene data show CDR1 as SGHTA and CDR2 as FQGNSA. J lost 3 bases, V lost 4 bases, and 3 bases had no gene match. The CDR3 sequence is 15 residues long. CDR3 region: CASSSTSGHTGELFF. In DNA form, the CDR3 reads TGTGCCAGCAGCTCGACTAGCGGCCACACCGGGGAGCTGTTTTTT.